The next 19 T cell receptor beta chains were all read from a single sample in a study of shared clonotypes between healthy human individuals. Clones were sequenced by immunoSEQ multiplex PCR, and TCRdb holds only the in-frame ones, with some missing. Of 1 million to 1.2 million clones in the sample, about 72% were seen once. The sequenced material came from memory CD4+ T cells from PBMCs. The subset is: CD45RA-negative fraction. Receptor source: a man aged 18 to 35 in good health. Some clones in this sample may be carry-over from other donors' samples.

This chain uses TRBV18 with TRBJ2-7; 14 nucleotides align to TRBD2. Unmatched junction bases numbered 6, after V lost 8 bases and J lost 3 bases. The CDR3 is 15 residues long. CDR1 is KGHSH, CDR2 LQKENI, per germline. CDR3 bases: TGTGCCAGCGCGGGGGGACTAGCGGGGGACTACGAGCAGTACTTC. Translation gives CASAGGLAGDYEQYF.

The chain uses TRBV5-5 and TRBJ2-5, with 7 bases lining up with TRBD2. V dropped 3 bases and J dropped 4; count of bases not matched to a gene: 12. The CDR3 consists of 16 residues. From germline, CDR1 is SGHKS and CDR2 YYEKEE (reference sequence). For the CDR3, the DNA is TGTGCCAGCAGCTCGTGGCAGGGAGGGAGGGTAGAGACCCAGTACTTC. Translation: CASSSWQGGRVETQYF.

This rearrangement joins TRBV4-2 to TRBJ2-2; the match to TRBD1 covers 10 bases. This CDR3 spans 16 amino acids. V trimming: 4 bases; J trimming: 0 bases; junction bases outside the gene matches: 2. Germline lookup yields CDR1 LGHNA and CDR2 YNFKEQ. The CDR3 nucleotides are TGTGCCAGCAGCCCGACAGGGGGCGCGAACACCGGGGAGCTGTTTTTT. This gives the protein CASSPTGGANTGELFF.

The V call is TRBV6-1, the J call TRBJ2-6; D is uncertain. The CDR3 is 15 residues long. The V gene lost 6 bases and the J gene lost 1 base, with 10 bases spanning the gap. From germline, CDR1 is MNHNS and CDR2 SASEGT. CDR3 coding DNA: TGTGCCAGCAGCAAGACACCTTCTGGGGCCAACGTCCTGACTTTC. Residues: CASSKTPSGANVLTF.

This clone was detected ten times or more. The identical CDR3 is also encoded by other nucleotide sequences in the sample. The CDR3 region is CASSFGAAGTEAFF. CDR3 nucleotides: TGCGCCAGCAGCTTCGGGGCGGCGGGCACTGAAGCTTTCTTT. The gene calls are TRBV5-1 and TRBJ1-1; maybe TRBD1 (5 bases). The germline V and J ends were trimmed by 2 bases and 4 bases, with 12 bases remaining between them. In germline, CDR1 is SGHRS, CDR2 YFSETQ. This CDR3 has 14 amino acids.

The chain links TRBV6-6 to TRBJ2-6; 8 nucleotides line up with TRBD1. CDR3 length: 16 amino acids. J was trimmed by 1 base and V by 6 bases; bases with no gene match: 5. Per germline, CDR1 MNHNY and CDR2 SVGAGI (reference sequence). The CDR3 nucleotides are TGTGCCAGCAGGCCAGGGGGCCTTTCTGGGGCCAACGTCCTGACTTTC. As protein: CASRPGGLSGANVLTF.

This clone was counted once. The chain is built from TRBV7-2 and TRBJ2-1; TRBD2 aligns across 7 bases. CDR1 and CDR2 (germline): SGHTA, FQGNSA. The CDR3 is made up of 15 amino acids. Germline trimming cut 1 base from V and 6 bases from J; bases unmatched to any gene: 6. The DNA for the CDR3 is TGTGCCAGCAGCTTAGGGCGGGAGTATCGCAATGAGCAGTTCTTC. The encoded protein is CASSLGREYRNEQFF.

As to this clone: A much larger clone is a single base away; this may be a read error. The sample carries other DNA sequences with the same CDR3. J is TRBJ2-1 and V is TRBV2; D is undetermined. The CDR3 extends over 11 amino acids. CDR1 is SNHLY, CDR2 FYNNEI, per germline. The V end lost 5 bases, the J end lost 1 base, and 0 bases lay between the germline ends. The CDR3 reads CASSSYNEQFF. The CDR3 bases are TGTGCCAGCAGTTCCTACAATGAGCAGTTCTTC.

The V and J genes are TRBV18 and TRBJ2-7; TRBD2 agrees at 7 bases. Germline V gene data show CDR1 as KGHSH and CDR2 as LQKENI. This CDR3 comprises 14 residues. J lost 3 bases, V lost 3 bases, and 5 bases had no gene match. CDR3 DNA sequence: TGTGCCAGCTCACCGGGGAGGGGATTCTACGAGCAGTACTTC. It translates to CASSPGRGFYEQYF.

V usage is TRBV7-8 and J usage is TRBJ2-1; TRBD1 is a possible D gene (7 bases). The CDR3 runs 14 residues. Germline V gene sequence: CDR1 SGHVS, CDR2 FQNEAQ. Trimming pared 4 bases from V and 4 bases from J, leaving 11 bases between. The CDR3 protein is CASSSRGAYNEQFF. In DNA form, the CDR3 reads TGTGCCAGCAGCTCCAGGGGGGCGTACAATGAGCAGTTCTTC.

The rearrangement links TRBV7-9 to TRBJ2-1; D tentatively fits TRBD1 or TRBD2 (5 bases each). The germline gives CDR1 SEHNR, CDR2 FQNEAQ (reference sequence). Trimming stripped 8 bases from V and 1 base from J, with 15 bases between. There are 15 residues in the CDR3. The CDR3 region has the DNA TGTGCCAGCTCTACGGGGCACGGTTCCTACAATGAGCAGTTCTTC. Amino acids: CASSTGHGSYNEQFF.

This chain links TRBV9 with TRBJ2-3; D is possibly TRBD1 (8 bases). The CDR3 covers 14 residues. Germline CDR1 reads SGDLS; CDR2 reads YYNGEE. V was trimmed by 0 bases and J by 5 bases, leaving 10 bases between them. CDR3 DNA: TGTGCCAGCAGCGTAGACAGGGGGGGAGATACGCAGTATTTT. Its translation: CASSVDRGGDTQYF.

This clone has only a few counts. Here the CDR3 DNA reads TGTGCCAGCAGTGACAAAAGGGGGACTGGCTACACCTTC. Amino acids: CASSDKRGTGYTF. V and J are TRBV2 and TRBJ1-2; maybe TRBD1 (6 bases). V lost 3 bases and J lost 7, with 12 bases in between. This CDR3 region has 13 residues. Germline assignment: CDR1 SNHLY and CDR2 FYNNEI.

This sequence joins TRBV2 and TRBJ2-3; the match to TRBD2 covers 12 bases. This CDR3 contains 15 residues. The germline gives CDR1 SNHLY, CDR2 FYNNEI. Germline trimming cut 8 bases from V and 6 bases from J; bases unmatched to any gene: 9. The CDR3 is CASSMTSGRPDTQYF. The CDR3 DNA sequence: TGTGCCAGCTCCATGACTAGCGGGAGACCGGATACGCAGTATTTT.

The chain uses TRBV5-6 and TRBJ2-3; weak D call: TRBD1 (5 bases). This CDR3 comprises 16 residues. CDR1 and CDR2 (germline): SGHDT, YYEEEE. Trimming shortened V by 0 bases and J by 2 bases, and 13 bases separated the two germline ends. The chain's CDR3 is CASSLDLGAITDTQYF. The DNA of the CDR3 is TGTGCCAGCAGCTTGGACTTAGGGGCCATCACAGATACGCAGTATTTT.

This clone turned up a few times. This chain links TRBV19 with TRBJ2-4; D is uncertain. This CDR3 has 17 residues. Trimming left V 3 bases short and J 1 base short, with 16 bases between. The germline CDR1 and CDR2 sequences are LNHDA and SQIVND (reference sequence). CDR3 amino acids: CASSIGRWAWAKNIQYF. CDR3 in DNA: TGTGCCAGTAGTATCGGACGATGGGCCTGGGCCAAAAACATTCAGTACTTC.

Concerning this clone itself: A far larger clone is one base from this, pointing to a likely read error. The chain uses TRBV18 and TRBJ2-7; no definite D call. This CDR3 is built from 14 residues. Germline V CDR1 and CDR2: KGHSH, LQKENI. Trimming took off 4 bases at V and 5 bases at J, with 15 bases between the two ends. CDR3: CASSLGLVNNEQYF. For the CDR3, the DNA is TGTGCCAGCTCACTCGGATTGGTGAATAACGAGCAGTACTTC.

As to this clone: Other nucleotide sequences in the sample specify the same CDR3. The chain combines TRBV5-4 with TRBJ2-1; 11 bases line up with TRBD2. The CDR3 sequence is 15 residues long. The V and J ends lost 4 bases and 4 bases, in that order; junction bases with no gene match: 4. Germline V gives CDR1 SGHNT, CDR2 YYREEE (reference sequence). The CDR3: CASSQTSGGYNEQFF. DNA for the CDR3: TGTGCCAGCAGCCAAACTAGCGGGGGTTACAATGAGCAGTTCTTC.

The J gene is TRBJ2-2, the V gene TRBV11-3, with unresolved D. CDR1 and CDR2 (germline): SGHNT, YENEEA. This CDR3 spans 14 amino acids. The germline V and J ends were trimmed by 1 base and 6 bases, with 9 bases remaining between them. The CDR3 coding sequence is TGTGCCAGCAGCTTAGGTCCGGCGGCCGGGGAGCTGTTTTTT. The encoded protein is CASSLGPAAGELFF.